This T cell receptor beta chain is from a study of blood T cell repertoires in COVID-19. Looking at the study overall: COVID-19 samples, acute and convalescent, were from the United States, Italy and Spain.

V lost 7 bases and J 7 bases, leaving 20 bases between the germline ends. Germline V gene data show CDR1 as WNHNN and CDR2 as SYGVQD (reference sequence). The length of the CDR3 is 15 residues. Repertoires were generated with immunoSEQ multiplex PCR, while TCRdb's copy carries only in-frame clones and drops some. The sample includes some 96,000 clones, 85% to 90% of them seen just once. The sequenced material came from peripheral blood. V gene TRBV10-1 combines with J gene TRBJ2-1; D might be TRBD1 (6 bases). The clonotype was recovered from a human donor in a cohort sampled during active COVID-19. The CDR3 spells CASKGVAIEGNEQFF. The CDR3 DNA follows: TGCGCCAGCAAGGGGGTCGCAATAGAAGGAAATGAGCAGTTCTTC.